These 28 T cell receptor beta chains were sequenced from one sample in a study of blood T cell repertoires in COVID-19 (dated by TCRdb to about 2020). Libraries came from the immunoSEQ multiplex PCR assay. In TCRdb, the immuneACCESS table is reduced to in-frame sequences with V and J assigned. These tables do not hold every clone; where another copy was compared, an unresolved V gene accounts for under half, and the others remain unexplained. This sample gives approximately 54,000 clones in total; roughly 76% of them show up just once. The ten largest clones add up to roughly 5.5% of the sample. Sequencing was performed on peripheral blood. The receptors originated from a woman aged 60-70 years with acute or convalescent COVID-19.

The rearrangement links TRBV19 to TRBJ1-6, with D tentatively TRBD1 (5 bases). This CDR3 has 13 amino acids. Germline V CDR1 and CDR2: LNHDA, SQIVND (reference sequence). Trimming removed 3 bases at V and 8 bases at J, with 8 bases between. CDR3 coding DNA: TGTGCCAGTAGTATCCGGGGGGATTCACCCCTCCACTTT. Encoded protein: CASSIRGDSPLHF.

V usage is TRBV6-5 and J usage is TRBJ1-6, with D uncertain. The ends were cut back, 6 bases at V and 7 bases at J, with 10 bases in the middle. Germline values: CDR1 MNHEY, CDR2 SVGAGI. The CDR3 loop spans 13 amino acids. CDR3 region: CASSLPINSPLHF. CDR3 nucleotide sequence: TGTGCCAGCAGCCTCCCTATAAATTCACCCCTCCACTTT.

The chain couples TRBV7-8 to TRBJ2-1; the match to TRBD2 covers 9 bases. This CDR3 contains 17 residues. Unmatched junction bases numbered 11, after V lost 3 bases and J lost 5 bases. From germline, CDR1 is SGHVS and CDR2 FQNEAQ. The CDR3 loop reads CASSFLAGGHGNNEQFF. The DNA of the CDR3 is TGTGCCAGCAGCTTTCTGGCGGGGGGGCATGGGAACAATGAGCAGTTCTTC. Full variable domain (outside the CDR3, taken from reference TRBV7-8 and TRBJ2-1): GAGVSQSPRYKVAKRGQDVALRCDPISGHVSLFWYQQALGQGPEFLTYFQNEAQLDKSGLPSDRFFAERPEGSVSTLKIQRTQQEDSAVYLCASSFLAGGHGNNEQFFGPGTRLTVL.

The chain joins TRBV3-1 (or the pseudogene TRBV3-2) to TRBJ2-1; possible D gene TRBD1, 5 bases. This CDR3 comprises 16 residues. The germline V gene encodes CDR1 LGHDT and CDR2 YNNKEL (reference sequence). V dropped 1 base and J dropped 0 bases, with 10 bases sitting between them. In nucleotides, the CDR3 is TGTGCCAGCAGCCAAGGGGCAGGGCTCTCCTACAATGAGCAGTTCTTC. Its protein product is CASSQGAGLSYNEQFF.

DNA for the CDR3: TGCAGCGGCATACTGGGGGGGTATACTGAAGCTTTCTTT. Its translation is CSGILGGYTEAFF. V gene TRBV29-1 combines with J gene TRBJ1-1, with D maybe TRBD1 (5 bases). This CDR3 is 13 amino acids long. The V end was cut by 7 bases, the J end by 5 bases, with 17 bases between. Germline V gives CDR1 SQVTM, CDR2 ANQGSEA.

This chain's CDR3 is CASSPPGGLEVETQYF. The DNA for the CDR3 is TGTGCCAGCAGCCCCCCGGGGGGACTAGAGGTGGAGACCCAGTACTTC. This chain links TRBV11-2 with TRBJ2-5; 8 bases are a match to TRBD2. V lost 5 bases to trimming and J lost 5 bases; unmatched junction nucleotides: 13. The CDR3 is 16 residues long. The germline gives CDR1 SGHAT, CDR2 FQNNGV.

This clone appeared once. CDR3 nucleotides: TGTGCCAGCAGACCCGATCTACGCGAGCAGTACTTC. Translated: CASRPDLREQYF. This chain links TRBV2 with TRBJ2-7; D unclear. The germline gives CDR1 SNHLY, CDR2 FYNNEI. Trimming took off 6 bases at V and 6 bases at J, with 12 bases between the two ends. The CDR3 has 12 residues.

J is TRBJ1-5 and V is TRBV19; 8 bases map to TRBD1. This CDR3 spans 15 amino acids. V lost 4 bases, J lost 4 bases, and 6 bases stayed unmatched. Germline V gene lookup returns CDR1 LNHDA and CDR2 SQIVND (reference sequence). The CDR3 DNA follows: TGTGCCAGTAGTACAGGGGGCGGACTAAATCAGCCCCAGCATTTT. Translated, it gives CASSTGGGLNQPQHF.

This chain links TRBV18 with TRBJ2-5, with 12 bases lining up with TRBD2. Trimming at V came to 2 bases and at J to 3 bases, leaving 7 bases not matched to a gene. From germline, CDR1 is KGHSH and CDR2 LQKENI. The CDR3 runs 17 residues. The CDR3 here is CASSPTTSGSFEETQYF. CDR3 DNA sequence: TGTGCCAGCTCACCAACGACTAGCGGGAGCTTTGAAGAGACCCAGTACTTC.

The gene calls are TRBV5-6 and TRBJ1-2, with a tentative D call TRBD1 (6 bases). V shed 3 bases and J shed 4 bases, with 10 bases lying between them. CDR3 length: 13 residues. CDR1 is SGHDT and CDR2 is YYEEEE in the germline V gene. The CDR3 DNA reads TGTGCCAGCAGCTCCGGACAGCTCTATGGCTACACCTTC. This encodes CASSSGQLYGYTF. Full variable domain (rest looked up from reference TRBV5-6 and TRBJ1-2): DAGVTQSPTHLIKTRGQQVTLRCSPKSGHDTVSWYQQALGQGPQFIFQYYEEEERQRGNFPDRFSGHQFPNYSSELNVNALLLGDSALYLCASSSGQLYGYTFGSGTRLTVV.

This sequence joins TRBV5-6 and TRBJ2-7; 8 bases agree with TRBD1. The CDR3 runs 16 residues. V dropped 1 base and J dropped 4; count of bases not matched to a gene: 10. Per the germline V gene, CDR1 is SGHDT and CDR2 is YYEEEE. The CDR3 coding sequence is TGTGCCAGCAGCTTGTGGGGTTGGACAGGGCAGTACGAGCAGTACTTC. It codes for CASSLWGWTGQYEQYF.

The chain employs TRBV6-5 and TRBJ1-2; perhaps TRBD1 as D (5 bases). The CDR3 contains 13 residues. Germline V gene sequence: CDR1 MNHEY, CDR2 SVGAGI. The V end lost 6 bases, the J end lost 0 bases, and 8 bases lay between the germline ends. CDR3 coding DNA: TGTGCCAGCAGAGACAGAGCTAACTATGGCTACACCTTC. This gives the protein CASRDRANYGYTF.

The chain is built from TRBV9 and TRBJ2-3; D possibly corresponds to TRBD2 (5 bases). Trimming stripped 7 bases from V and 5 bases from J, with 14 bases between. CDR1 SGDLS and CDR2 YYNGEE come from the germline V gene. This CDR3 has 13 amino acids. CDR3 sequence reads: CASRGIGEDTQYF. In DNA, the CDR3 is TGTGCCAGCCGAGGGATTGGGGAAGATACGCAGTATTTT.

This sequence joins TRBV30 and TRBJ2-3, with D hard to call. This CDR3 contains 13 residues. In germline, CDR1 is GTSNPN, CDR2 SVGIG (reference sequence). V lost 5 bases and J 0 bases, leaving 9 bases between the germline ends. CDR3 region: CAWAGSSTDTQYF. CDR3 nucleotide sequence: TGTGCCTGGGCCGGTTCCAGCACAGATACGCAGTATTTT.

The DNA of the CDR3 is TGTGCCAGCAGTTTGGCCGGGAGGGATACCTACGAGCAGTACTTC. Translation gives CASSLAGRDTYEQYF. The chain recombines TRBV27 with TRBJ2-7; 8 bases agree with TRBD2. Germline V gene data show CDR1 as MNHEY and CDR2 as SMNVEV (reference sequence). With V trimmed by 3 bases and J by 2 bases, 6 bases remained unmatched. The CDR3 runs to 15 residues.

The CDR3, as DNA: TGTGCCAGCAGCTTCCTCAGGGGAGGGAATACTGAAGCTTTCTTT. This codes for CASSFLRGGNTEAFF. The chain couples TRBV11-1 to TRBJ1-1; tentative D call: TRBD1 (6 bases). Trimming left V 3 bases short and J 5 bases short, with 16 bases between. CDR1 and CDR2 (germline): SGHAT, FQDESV (reference sequence). The CDR3 covers 15 residues.

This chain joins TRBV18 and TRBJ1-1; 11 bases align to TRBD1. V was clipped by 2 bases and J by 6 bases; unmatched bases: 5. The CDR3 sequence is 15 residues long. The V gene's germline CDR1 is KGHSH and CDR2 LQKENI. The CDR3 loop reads CASSPYPGQGAEAFF. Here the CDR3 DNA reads TGTGCCAGCTCACCATACCCGGGACAGGGGGCTGAAGCTTTCTTT.

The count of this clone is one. The CDR3 sequence: CASSFPSGGASGELFF. In DNA, the CDR3 is TGTGCCAGCAGCTTTCCTAGCGGGGGGGCCTCCGGGGAGCTGTTTTTT. V gene TRBV5-4 combines with J gene TRBJ2-2; 12 bases fit TRBD2. Germline trimming cut 2 bases from V and 6 bases from J; bases unmatched to any gene: 5. This CDR3 has 16 amino acids. In germline, CDR1 is SGHNT, CDR2 YYREEE (reference sequence). Using reference TRBV5-4 and TRBJ2-2 for the parts outside the CDR3, the full variable domain is ETGVTQSPTHLIKTRGQQVTLRCSSQSGHNTVSWYQQALGQGPQFIFQYYREEENGRGNFPPRFSGLQFPNYSSELNVNALELDDSALYLCASSFPSGGASGELFFGEGSRLTVL.

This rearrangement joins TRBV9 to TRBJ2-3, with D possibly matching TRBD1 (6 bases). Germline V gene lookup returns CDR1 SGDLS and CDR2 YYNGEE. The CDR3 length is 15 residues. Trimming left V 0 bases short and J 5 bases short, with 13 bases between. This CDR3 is CASSVARQVKDTQYF. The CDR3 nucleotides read TGTGCCAGCAGCGTAGCTCGACAGGTGAAAGATACGCAGTATTTT.

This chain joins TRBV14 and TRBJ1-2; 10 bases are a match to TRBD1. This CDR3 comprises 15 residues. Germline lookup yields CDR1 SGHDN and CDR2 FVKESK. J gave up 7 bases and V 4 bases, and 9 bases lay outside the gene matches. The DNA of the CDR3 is TGTGCCAGCAGCCCCGCCGGGACAGGGGCATTTGGCTACACCTTC. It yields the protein CASSPAGTGAFGYTF. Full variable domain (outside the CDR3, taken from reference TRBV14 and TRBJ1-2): EAGVTQFPSHSVIEKGQTVTLRCDPISGHDNLYWYRRVMGKEIKFLLHFVKESKQDESGMPNNRFLAERTGGTYSTLKVQPAELEDSGVYFCASSPAGTGAFGYTFGSGTRLTVV.

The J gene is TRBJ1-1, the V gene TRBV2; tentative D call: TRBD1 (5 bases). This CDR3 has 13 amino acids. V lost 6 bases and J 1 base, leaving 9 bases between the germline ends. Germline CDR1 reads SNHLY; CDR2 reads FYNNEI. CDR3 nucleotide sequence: TGTGCCAGCAGAGCCGACAGGAACACTGAAGCTTTCTTT. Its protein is CASRADRNTEAFF.

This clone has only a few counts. The CDR3 loop reads CASSPHWTGDYEQYF. The CDR3, as DNA: TGTGCCAGCAGTCCACATTGGACAGGGGACTACGAGCAGTACTTC. The chain couples TRBV7-6 to TRBJ2-7, with 9 bases that match TRBD1. The CDR3 runs 15 residues. Germline V CDR1 and CDR2: SGHVS, FNYEAQ. Trimming removed 6 bases from V and 3 bases from J; junction bases left unmatched: 9.

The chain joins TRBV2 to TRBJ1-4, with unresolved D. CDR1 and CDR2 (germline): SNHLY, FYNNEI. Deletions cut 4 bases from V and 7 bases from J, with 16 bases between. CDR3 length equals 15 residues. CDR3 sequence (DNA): TGTGCCAGCAGTGCTCGGGGTAGGATGACTGAAAAACTGTTTTTT. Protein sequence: CASSARGRMTEKLFF.

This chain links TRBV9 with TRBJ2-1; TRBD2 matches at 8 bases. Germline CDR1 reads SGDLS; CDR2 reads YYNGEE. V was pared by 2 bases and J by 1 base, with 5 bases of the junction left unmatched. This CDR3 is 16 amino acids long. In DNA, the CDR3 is TGTGCCAGCAGCGTCGCCCTAGCGGGTTCCTACAATGAGCAGTTCTTC. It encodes CASSVALAGSYNEQFF.

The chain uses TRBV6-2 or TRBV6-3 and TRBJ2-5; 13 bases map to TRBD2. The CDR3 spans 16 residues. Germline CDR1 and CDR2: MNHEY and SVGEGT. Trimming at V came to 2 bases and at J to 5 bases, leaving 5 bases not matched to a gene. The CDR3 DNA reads TGTGCCAGCAGTTACCGACTAGCGGGGGGAGTTGAGACCCAGTACTTC. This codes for CASSYRLAGGVETQYF.

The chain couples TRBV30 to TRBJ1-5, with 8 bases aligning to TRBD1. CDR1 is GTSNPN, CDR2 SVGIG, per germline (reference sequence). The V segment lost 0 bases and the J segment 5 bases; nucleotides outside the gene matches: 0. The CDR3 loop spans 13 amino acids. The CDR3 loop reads CAWSVQGDQPQHF. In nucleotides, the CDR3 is TGTGCCTGGAGTGTACAGGGGGATCAGCCCCAGCATTTT.

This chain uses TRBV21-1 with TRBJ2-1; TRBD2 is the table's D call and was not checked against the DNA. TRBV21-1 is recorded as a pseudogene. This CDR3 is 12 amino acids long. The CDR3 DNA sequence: TGTGCCAGCAGCAAAGTTGTTATTGAGCAGTTCTTC. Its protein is CASSKVVIEQFF.

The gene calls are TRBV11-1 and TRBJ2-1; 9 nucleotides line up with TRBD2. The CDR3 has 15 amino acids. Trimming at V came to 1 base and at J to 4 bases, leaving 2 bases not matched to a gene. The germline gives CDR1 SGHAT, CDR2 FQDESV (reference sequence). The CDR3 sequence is CASSLDTSGYNEQFF. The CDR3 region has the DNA TGTGCCAGCAGCTTAGATACTAGCGGGTACAATGAGCAGTTCTTC.